The 25 T cell receptor beta chains in this list originate from one sample, sequenced in a study of T cells in women clearing cervical HPV infection. Clones were sequenced by immunoSEQ multiplex PCR, and TCRdb holds only the in-frame ones, with some missing. The sample features about 14,000 clones, with 7.6% in its top ten. The sequenced sample was blood buffy coat. These receptors all stem from a woman between 18 and 75 years old with a cervical HPV16 infection that either progressed to CIN3+ or cleared (not recorded which).

A word on this clone: The read falls 3 residues short of the CDR3 end, and the missing part is taken from the germline J gene. V gene TRBV5-1 combines with J gene TRBJ2-3; tentative D call: TRBD2 (5 bases). The V end lost 2 bases, the J end lost 2 bases, and 9 bases lay between the germline ends. Per germline, CDR1 SGHRS and CDR2 YFSETQ. This CDR3 contains 14 residues. CDR3 amino acids: CASSFTRTTDTQYF. The sequenced part of the CDR3 DNA is TGCGCCAGCAGCTTTACTAGAACCACAGATACG.

About this clone itself: Read coverage stops 3 residues before the CDR3 terminus; the germline J gene supplies the remainder. V usage is TRBV20-1 and J usage is TRBJ1-5; TRBD1 is a possible D gene (6 bases). The CDR3 has 15 amino acids. In germline, CDR1 is DFQATT, CDR2 SNEGSKA (reference sequence). CDR3 DNA, as far as it was read: TGCAGTGCTAGAGATCAGGGGCAGGCAGGGGATCCC. Translation: CSARDQGQAGDP. In full, the CDR3 is CSARDQGQAGDPQHF.

Comment on this clone: The CDR3 extends 3 residues past the end of the read, so its final part is completed from the germline J gene. The J gene is TRBJ2-3, the V gene TRBV10-3, with 9 bases matching TRBD1. This CDR3 has 13 residues. Losses at the gene ends were 10 bases for V and 4 bases for J; bases not matched to a gene: 6. Germline assignment: CDR1 ENHRY and CDR2 SYGVKD. Incomplete CDR3 DNA: TGTGCCACTGGACAGGGGATCGCAGATACG. It codes for CATGQGIADT. The whole CDR3 reads CATGQGIADTQYF.

A word on this clone: The read stops 3 residues short of the end of the CDR3; the missing end is completed from the germline J gene. The chain uses TRBV20-1 and TRBJ2-7, with a possible D match to TRBD2 (6 bases). The CDR3 sequence is 15 residues long. Trimming cost V 0 bases and J 0 bases, with 12 bases left between them. CDR1 is DFQATT and CDR2 is SNEGSKA in the germline V gene (reference sequence). The sequenced part of the CDR3 DNA is TGCAGTGCTAGAGATCCTAGCGAAGGCTCCTACGAG. The encoded protein is CSARDPSEGSYE. The whole CDR3 is CSARDPSEGSYEQYF.

For this clone: The read terminates 3 residues before the CDR3 end, so the remaining end is supplied by the germline J gene. The V and J genes are TRBV3-1 (or the pseudogene TRBV3-2) and TRBJ2-1; TRBD1 agrees at 7 bases. The germline gives CDR1 LGHDT, CDR2 YNNKEL (reference sequence). The CDR3 length is 15 residues. Trimming at V came to 2 bases and at J to 1 base, leaving 2 bases not matched to a gene. CDR3 residues: CASSQMGQSYNEQFF. The sequenced CDR3 bases are TGTGCCAGCAGCCAAATGGGACAGTCCTACAATGAG.

As regards this clone: With the read ending 3 residues before the CDR3 end, the germline J gene is used to fill in that end. V usage is TRBV7-2 and J usage is TRBJ1-4; D uncertain. The germline V and J ends were trimmed by 3 bases and 5 bases, with 7 bases remaining between them. CDR1 and CDR2 from the germline V gene are SGHTA and FQGNSA. CDR3 size: 13 residues. Incomplete CDR3 DNA: TGTGCCAGCAGCTTTTTCGGGAATGAAAAA. It translates to CASSFFGNEK. The entire CDR3 sequence reads CASSFFGNEKLFF. The complete variable domain, with remaining parts taken from reference TRBV7-2 and TRBJ1-4, reads GAGVSQSPSNKVTEKGKDVELRCDPISGHTALYWYRQSLGQGLEFLIYFQGNSAPDKSGLPSDRFSAERTGGSVSTLTIQRTQQEDSAVYLCASSFFGNEKLFFGSGTQLSVL.

With regard to this clone: The read stops 3 residues short of the end of the CDR3; the missing end is completed from the germline J gene. The chain is built from TRBV4-2 and TRBJ1-6; D might be TRBD1 (6 bases). This CDR3 has 15 residues. V gave up 6 bases and J gave up 9 bases, with 18 bases separating them. Per the germline V gene, CDR1 is LGHNA and CDR2 is YNFKEQ. CDR3 bases read: TGTGCCAGCAGTGAGGATACAGGGAAGGGTTCACCC. It specifies CASSEDTGKGSP. The whole CDR3 sequence reads CASSEDTGKGSPLHF.

Concerning this clone itself: The read is 3 residues too short to cover the CDR3 end, so that end is filled in from the germline J gene. This sequence joins TRBV2 and TRBJ1-2, with D unclear. Germline CDR1 and CDR2: SNHLY and FYNNEI. This CDR3 contains 13 residues. The part of the CDR3 DNA that was read is TGTGCCAGCAGTGAATTGTCAGCGTACGAC. The encoded protein is CASSELSAYD. Given in full, the CDR3 is CASSELSAYDYTF.

Turning to this clone: The read is 3 residues too short to cover the CDR3 end, so that end is filled in from the germline J gene. The genes are TRBV6-2 or TRBV6-3 and TRBJ1-3; D unclear. The V gene's germline CDR1 is MNHEY and CDR2 SVGEGT. V dropped 7 bases and J dropped 0 bases, with 4 bases sitting between them. CDR3 length: 12 residues. This chain's CDR3 is CASTSSGNTIYF. CDR3 DNA, as far as it was read: TGTGCCAGCACCAGCTCTGGAAACACC.

A remark on this clone: The sequence runs out 3 residues before the end of the CDR3; the remainder is reconstructed from the germline J gene. The chain links TRBV7-9 to TRBJ2-2, with TRBD1 matching 7 bases. Germline V gives CDR1 SEHNR, CDR2 FQNEAQ (reference sequence). The length of the CDR3 is 15 residues. The CDR3 loop reads CASSRRQGGFEKLFF. The CDR3 DNA, read in part, is TGTGCCAGCAGCCGGAGACAGGGTGGGTTTGAAAAG.

Comment on this clone: The sequence runs out 3 residues before the end of the CDR3; the remainder is reconstructed from the germline J gene. The chain carries TRBV6-2 or TRBV6-3 and TRBJ2-3, with D possibly TRBD1 on 6 matching bases. Germline V gives CDR1 MNHEY, CDR2 SVGEGT. The CDR3 runs 15 residues. CDR3 amino acids: CASSRDTSRNQPQYF. CDR3 DNA, as far as it was read: TGTGCCAGCAGTCGGGACACCTCGCGCAATCAGCCG.

As concerns this clone: The CDR3 is cut off 3 residues early in the read; its end comes from the germline J gene. This sequence joins TRBV28 and TRBJ2-2; 9 nucleotides match TRBD2. Germline values: CDR1 MDHEN, CDR2 SYDVKM. Trimming cost V 4 bases and J 0 bases; bases outside gene matches: 3. This CDR3 is 16 amino acids long. CDR3 sequence: CASSSRLAANTGELFF. The covered CDR3 bases are TGTGCCAGCAGTTCCCGACTAGCGGCGAACACCGGGGAG.

Details on this clone: The read terminates 3 residues ahead of where the CDR3 ends, so the germline J gene completes it. V usage is TRBV7-8 and J usage is TRBJ2-7, with D possibly being TRBD2 (5 bases). From germline, CDR1 is SGHVS and CDR2 FQNEAQ. The CDR3 is 13 amino acids. With 5 bases removed from V and 6 bases from J, the gap between germline ends came to 14 bases. Incomplete CDR3 DNA: TGTGCCAGCAGCGGCAACACTCGGGGCGAG. Its protein product is CASSGNTRGE. The complete CDR3 protein is CASSGNTRGEQYF.

With regard to this clone: The CDR3 end is not reached by the read, which stops 3 residues before it; the germline J gene fills it in. The rearrangement joins TRBV4-2 to TRBJ2-4; 14 bases fit TRBD2. The CDR3 extends over 16 amino acids. Unmatched junction bases numbered 2, after V lost 1 base and J lost 6 bases. Germline CDR1 reads LGHNA; CDR2 reads YNFKEQ. CDR3: CASSQAGTSGRNIQYF. CDR3 DNA (partial): TGTGCCAGCAGCCAAGCCGGGACTAGCGGGAGAAACATT.

Comment on this clone: The CDR3 end lies 3 residues beyond the end of the read and is filled in from the germline J gene. The V call is TRBV5-1, the J call TRBJ1-3, with 8 positions matching TRBD1. The CDR3 has 16 amino acids. V lost 4 bases and J lost 1; bases outside the gene matches: 7. CDR1 is SGHRS and CDR2 is YFSETQ in the germline V gene. The CDR3 spells CASSRRQGQSGNTIYF. The CDR3 bases that were read are TGCGCCAGCAGCCGGAGACAGGGGCAGTCTGGAAACACC.

Turning to this clone: Read coverage stops 3 residues before the CDR3 terminus; the germline J gene supplies the remainder. This chain connects TRBV6-1 to TRBJ1-1; the D is unclear. Germline-derived CDR1 and CDR2 are MNHNS and SASEGT. The CDR3 runs to 14 residues. CDR3 region: CASSGFESTDTAFF. CDR3 DNA (partial): TGTGCCAGCAGTGGTTTCGAAAGCACAGATACG.

Concerning this clone itself: The sequenced fragment ends 3 residues before the CDR3 boundary, so the rest is inferred from the germline J gene. The chain links TRBV5-4 to TRBJ2-3; D is perhaps TRBD1 (5 bases). This CDR3 is built from 16 residues. The V end was cut by 0 bases, the J end by 2 bases, with 13 bases between. Per germline, CDR1 SGHNT and CDR2 YYREEE (reference sequence). Incomplete CDR3 DNA: TGTGCCAGCAGCTTGGCCATGCAAGGGGCCACAGATACG. It translates to CASSLAMQGATDT. The whole CDR3 protein is CASSLAMQGATDTQYF.

As concerns this clone: The sequenced fragment ends 3 residues before the CDR3 boundary, so the rest is inferred from the germline J gene. The chain recombines TRBV20-1 with TRBJ1-4, with 7 bases lining up with TRBD1. Per the germline V gene, CDR1 is DFQATT and CDR2 is SNEGSKA (reference sequence). This CDR3 spans 17 amino acids. V shed 3 bases and J 0 bases; nucleotides not matched to a gene: 10. The covered CDR3 bases are TGCAGTGCTAGGCTTCCGGGAGGGGGCGCAACTAATGAAAAA. Translated, it gives CSARLPGGGATNEK. The full CDR3 protein reads CSARLPGGGATNEKLFF.

As to this clone: With the read ending 3 residues before the CDR3 end, the germline J gene is used to fill in that end. V is TRBV3-1 (or the pseudogene TRBV3-2) and J is TRBJ2-5; 7 nucleotides align to TRBD1. CDR1 is LGHDT and CDR2 is YNNKEL in the germline V gene (reference sequence). Trimming at V came to 2 bases and at J to 4 bases, leaving 4 bases not matched to a gene. CDR3 size: 14 residues. The covered CDR3 bases are TGTGCCAGCAGCCAAAAACGACAGGGAGAGACC. It yields the protein CASSQKRQGET. The CDR3 reads in full as CASSQKRQGETQYF.

As regards this clone: With the read ending 3 residues before the CDR3 end, the germline J gene is used to fill in that end. The genes are TRBV7-9 and TRBJ2-3, with D perhaps matching TRBD1 (6 bases). CDR1 and CDR2 (germline): SEHNR, FQNEAQ (reference sequence). V was trimmed by 6 bases and J by 5 bases, leaving 15 bases between them. The CDR3 sequence is 14 residues long. The covered CDR3 bases are TGTGCCAGCAGAGCAGGGGTCCTCCTAGATACG. This codes for CASRAGVLLDT. The whole CDR3 is CASRAGVLLDTQYF.

The CDR3 DNA, read in part, is TGCAGTGCACGGACAGGGGGATTTGTGGACGAG. Its protein product is CSARTGGFVDE. The full CDR3 sequence reads CSARTGGFVDEQYF. This sequence joins TRBV20-1 and TRBJ2-7, with TRBD1 matching 10 bases. The sequenced fragment ends 3 residues before the CDR3 boundary, so the rest is inferred from the germline J gene. The germline V gene has CDR1 DFQATT and CDR2 SNEGSKA (reference sequence). Unmatched junction bases numbered 10, after V lost 6 bases and J lost 5 bases. This CDR3 is built from 14 residues.

Concerning this clone: The read falls 3 residues short of the CDR3 end, and the missing part is taken from the germline J gene. The rearrangement links TRBV5-4 to TRBJ2-7, with 10 nucleotides matching TRBD2. This CDR3 has 14 residues. The J segment lost 5 bases and the V segment lost 3 bases, leaving 5 bases of the junction unmatched. Germline V lookup: CDR1 SGHNT, CDR2 YYREEE (reference sequence). CDR3 protein: CASSSTGTSDEQYF. The CDR3 DNA, read in part, is TGTGCCAGCAGCTCCACCGGGACTAGCGACGAG.

The DNA read from the CDR3 is TGTGCTAGTGGTTTGGTTTTGGGGCCGCCCACTGAA. Residues: CASGLVLGPPTE. The entire CDR3 protein reads CASGLVLGPPTEAFF. The V and J genes are TRBV12-5 and TRBJ1-1; a weak D match, TRBD1 (5 bases). The read stops 3 residues short of the end of the CDR3; the missing end is completed from the germline J gene. Per the germline V gene, CDR1 is LGHNT and CDR2 is FRNRAP. Trimming cost V 0 bases and J 4 bases, with 12 bases left between them. The CDR3 is made up of 15 amino acids.

A note on this clone: The read ends 3 residues before the CDR3 terminus; that terminus is restored from the germline J gene. V usage is TRBV20-1 and J usage is TRBJ2-3; D is unresolved. This CDR3 has 13 residues. Germline assignment: CDR1 DFQATT and CDR2 SNEGSKA (reference sequence). V was pared by 3 bases and J by 6 bases, with 13 bases between. CDR3 bases read: TGCAGTGCTAGTCTCATTCTTGCGGATACG. Its translation: CSASLILADT. The entire CDR3 protein reads CSASLILADTQYF.

Turning to this clone: The read ends 3 residues before the CDR3 terminus; that terminus is restored from the germline J gene. This sample also contains other DNA sequences that code for the same CDR3. The chain couples TRBV19 to TRBJ1-5; D is undetermined. Trimming removed 3 bases at V and 0 bases at J, with 9 bases between. The CDR3 is 15 residues long. The germline V gene encodes CDR1 LNHDA and CDR2 SQIVND (reference sequence). The covered CDR3 bases are TGTGCCAGTAGTATTCTTGCAGATAGCAATCAGCCC. It yields the protein CASSILADSNQP. The complete CDR3 reads CASSILADSNQPQHF.